The 10 T cell receptor beta chains given below trace back to one sample, sequenced in a study of blood T cell repertoires in COVID-19. Method: immunoSEQ multiplex PCR; TCRdb's copy keeps in-frame clones and lacks some. Of about 110,000 clones detected, roughly four fifths appear once; the ten largest clones hold approximately 15%. Source material: peripheral blood. These receptors all come from a woman in her sixties with acute or convalescent COVID-19.

The chain links TRBV20-1 to TRBJ1-5, with D unresolved. V was clipped by 3 bases and J by 0 bases, with 6 bases between them. Germline assignment: CDR1 DFQATT and CDR2 SNEGSKA (reference sequence). The length of the CDR3 is 13 residues. The CDR3 protein is CSASASSNQPQHF. In nucleotides, the CDR3 is TGCAGTGCTAGTGCTAGTAGCAATCAGCCCCAGCATTTT.

This chain links TRBV30 with TRBJ2-3; D perhaps matches TRBD2 (6 bases). V shed 3 bases and J shed 1 base, with 20 bases lying between them. Per the germline V gene, CDR1 is GTSNPN and CDR2 is SVGIG (reference sequence). This CDR3 is built from 17 residues. As DNA, the CDR3 is TGTGCCTGGAGACGAAGGACCCCCCCGGGGGGCACAGATACGCAGTATTTT. Translating gives CAWRRRTPPGGTDTQYF.

The chain couples TRBV18 to TRBJ2-5, with D possibly matching TRBD1 (6 bases). Per the germline V gene, CDR1 is KGHSH and CDR2 is LQKENI. The V end lost 4 bases, the J end lost 5 bases, and 11 bases lay between the germline ends. The CDR3 spans 13 residues. This chain's CDR3 is CASSLRQDETQYF. The CDR3 DNA reads as TGTGCCAGCTCACTCCGACAGGATGAGACCCAGTACTTC.

The rearrangement links TRBV29-1 to TRBJ2-2; D is undetermined. Germline values: CDR1 SQVTM, CDR2 ANQGSEA. The V gene lost 1 base and the J gene lost 0 bases, with 12 bases spanning the gap. The CDR3 is 16 residues long. The CDR3 DNA reads TGCAGCGTTGAAGCAACAGCACCCCCGAACACCGGGGAGCTGTTTTTT. It codes for CSVEATAPPNTGELFF.

A few counts support this clone. The chain links TRBV4-1 to TRBJ1-2; D gene ambiguous. The V end was cut by 1 base, the J end by 4 bases, with 10 bases between. CDR1 is MGHRA, CDR2 YSYEKL, per germline. The CDR3 spans 14 residues. The CDR3 sequence: CASSQAGDAYGYTF. CDR3 bases: TGCGCCAGCAGCCAAGCCGGGGATGCCTATGGCTACACCTTC.

The rearrangement links TRBV24-1 to TRBJ1-1; D gene unclear. Germline-derived CDR1 and CDR2 are KGHDR and SFDVKD. V lost 1 base and J lost 0, with 14 bases in between. The CDR3 length is 17 residues. In nucleotides, the CDR3 is TGTGCCACCAGTGATTTCAGCGCAGCAAGAATGAACACTGAAGCTTTCTTT. Residues: CATSDFSAARMNTEAFF.

The chain uses TRBV13 and TRBJ2-1; the match to TRBD2 covers 8 bases. Germline V gives CDR1 PRHDT, CDR2 FYEKMQ (reference sequence). The CDR3 loop spans 15 amino acids. The V segment lost 6 bases and the J segment 0 bases; nucleotides outside the gene matches: 4. The CDR3 is CASRPGGASYNEQFF. As DNA, the CDR3 is TGTGCCAGCAGGCCGGGGGGGGCCTCCTACAATGAGCAGTTCTTC.

This clone was observed a handful of times. CDR3 in amino acids: CASSWVRGGYTF. DNA of the CDR3: TGTGCCAGCAGCTGGGTTCGCGGAGGCTACACCTTC. The chain links TRBV13 to TRBJ1-2; no clear D gene. Germline V gene sequence: CDR1 PRHDT, CDR2 FYEKMQ (reference sequence). The CDR3 has 12 amino acids. V dropped 4 bases and J dropped 8 bases, with 11 bases sitting between them.

V usage is TRBV5-4 and J usage is TRBJ1-2; D is perhaps TRBD1 (5 bases). The germline V gene encodes CDR1 SGHNT and CDR2 YYREEE (reference sequence). Trimming took off 1 base at V and 8 bases at J, with 18 bases between the two ends. The CDR3 runs to 15 residues. Here the CDR3 reads CASSLQGRGEAGYTF. In DNA, the CDR3 is TGTGCCAGCAGCTTGCAGGGTCGAGGAGAGGCCGGCTACACCTTC.

This chain uses TRBV5-5 with TRBJ2-1, with a weak D call TRBD2 (6 bases). Trimming stripped 6 bases from V and 0 bases from J, with 13 bases between. CDR1 SGHKS and CDR2 YYEKEE come from the germline V gene (reference sequence). The CDR3 runs 15 residues. The CDR3 DNA sequence: TGTGCCAGCACCCAAATCGGGGGCTCCTACAATGAGCAGTTCTTC. Protein: CASTQIGGSYNEQFF.